Sequencing of this T cell receptor beta chain was carried out in a study of blood T cell repertoires in COVID-19. Study details: Samples representing acute and convalescent COVID-19 were sourced from the United States, Italy and Spain. The analysed material was cDNA or gDNA that came from T cells, B-cell-depleted T cells, or PBMCs.

Trimming left V 2 bases short and J 2 bases short, with 10 bases between. Germline assignment: CDR1 KGHSH and CDR2 LQKENI. The CDR3 length is 14 residues. Only one count was recorded for this clone. Original processing notes: Reference gene primer amplification yielded estimated nucleated cell counts. The table came from immunoSEQ multiplex PCR; TCRdb's copy has only in-frame clones and leaves some out. V, J and clone size were drawn from that table, and D and trimming were deduced from the DNA. The sample shows about 230,000 clones, roughly 90% of them seen only once. This receptor was obtained from an older woman with acute or convalescent COVID-19. The rearrangement links TRBV18 to TRBJ2-7; D is unresolved. The specimen was peripheral blood. The CDR3 coding sequence is TGTGCCAGCTCACCATCTGACAATACCTACGAGCAGTACTTC. This sequence encodes CASSPSDNTYEQYF.